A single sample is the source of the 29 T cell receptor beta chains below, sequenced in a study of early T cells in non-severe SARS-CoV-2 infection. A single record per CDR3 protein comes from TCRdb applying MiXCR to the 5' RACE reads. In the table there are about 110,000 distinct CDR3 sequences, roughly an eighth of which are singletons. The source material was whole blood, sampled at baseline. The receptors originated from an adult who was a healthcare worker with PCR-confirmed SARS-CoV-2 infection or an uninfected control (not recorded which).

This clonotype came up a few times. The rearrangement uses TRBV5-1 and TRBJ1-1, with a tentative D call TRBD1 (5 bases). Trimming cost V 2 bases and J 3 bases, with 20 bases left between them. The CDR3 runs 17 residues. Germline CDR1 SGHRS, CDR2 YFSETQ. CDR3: CASSFGEQGEAYTEAFF. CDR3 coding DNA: TGCGCCAGCAGCTTTGGGGAGCAGGGTGAAGCGTACACTGAAGCTTTCTTT.

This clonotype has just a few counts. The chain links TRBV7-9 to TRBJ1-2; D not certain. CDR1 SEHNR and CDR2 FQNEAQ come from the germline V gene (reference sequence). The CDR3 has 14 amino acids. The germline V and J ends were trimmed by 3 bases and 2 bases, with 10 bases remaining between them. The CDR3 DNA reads TGTGCCAGCAGCTTGCTGGCGGCGAACTATGGCTACACCTTC. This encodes CASSLLAANYGYTF.

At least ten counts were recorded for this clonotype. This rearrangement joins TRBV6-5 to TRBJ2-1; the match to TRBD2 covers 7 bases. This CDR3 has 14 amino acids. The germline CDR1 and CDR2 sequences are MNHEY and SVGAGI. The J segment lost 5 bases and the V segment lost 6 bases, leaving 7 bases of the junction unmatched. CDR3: CASSTGGTHNEQFF. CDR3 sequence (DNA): TGTGCCAGCAGCACCGGGGGGACCCACAATGAGCAGTTCTTC.

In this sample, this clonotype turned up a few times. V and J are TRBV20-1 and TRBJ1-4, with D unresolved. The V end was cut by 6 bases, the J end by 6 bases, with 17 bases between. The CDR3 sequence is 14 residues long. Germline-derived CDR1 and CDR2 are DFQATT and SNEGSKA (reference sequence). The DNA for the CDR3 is TGCAGTGCAACTAGAGGGCGATCGGATGAAAAACTGTTTTTT. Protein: CSATRGRSDEKLFF.

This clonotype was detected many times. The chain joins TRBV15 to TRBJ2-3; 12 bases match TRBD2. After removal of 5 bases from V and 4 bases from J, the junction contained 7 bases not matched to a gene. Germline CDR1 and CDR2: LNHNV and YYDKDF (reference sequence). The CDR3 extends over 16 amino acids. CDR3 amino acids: CATSLRLAGAADTQYF. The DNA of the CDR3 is TGTGCCACCAGCCTCCGACTAGCGGGAGCCGCAGATACGCAGTATTTT. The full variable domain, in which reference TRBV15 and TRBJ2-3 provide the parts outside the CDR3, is DAMVIQNPRYQVTQFGKPVTLSCSQTLNHNVMYWYQQKSSQAPKLLFHYYDKDFNNEADTPDNFQSRRPNTSFCFLDIRSPGLGDTAMYLCATSLRLAGAADTQYFGPGTRLTVL.

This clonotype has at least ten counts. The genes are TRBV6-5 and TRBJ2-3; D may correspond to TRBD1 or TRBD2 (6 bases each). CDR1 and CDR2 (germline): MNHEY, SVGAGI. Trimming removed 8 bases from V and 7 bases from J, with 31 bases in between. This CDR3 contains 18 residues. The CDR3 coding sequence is TGTGCCAGCGTTGGGGCAGGGACCGGGGGCAGGGACCCGAATACGCAGTATTTT. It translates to CASVGAGTGGRDPNTQYF.

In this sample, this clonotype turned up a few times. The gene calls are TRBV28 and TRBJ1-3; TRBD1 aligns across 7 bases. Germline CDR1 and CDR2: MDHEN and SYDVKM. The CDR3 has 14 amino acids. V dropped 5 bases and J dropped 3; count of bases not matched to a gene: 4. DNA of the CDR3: TGTGCCAGCAGTAAAGACAGGGTTGGAAACACCATATATTTT. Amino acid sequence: CASSKDRVGNTIYF.

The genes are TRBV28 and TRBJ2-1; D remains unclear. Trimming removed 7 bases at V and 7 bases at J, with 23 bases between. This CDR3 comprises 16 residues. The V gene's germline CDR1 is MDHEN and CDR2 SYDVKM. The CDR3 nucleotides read TGTGCCAGCACCTTGCCCTCAGGACGCGGCTTGAATGAGCAGTTCTTC. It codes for CASTLPSGRGLNEQFF.

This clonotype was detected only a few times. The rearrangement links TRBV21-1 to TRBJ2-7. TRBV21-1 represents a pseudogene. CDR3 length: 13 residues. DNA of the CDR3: TGTGCCAGCAGCAAAGCGTGGATTTACGAGCAGTACTTC. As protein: CASSKAWIYEQYF.

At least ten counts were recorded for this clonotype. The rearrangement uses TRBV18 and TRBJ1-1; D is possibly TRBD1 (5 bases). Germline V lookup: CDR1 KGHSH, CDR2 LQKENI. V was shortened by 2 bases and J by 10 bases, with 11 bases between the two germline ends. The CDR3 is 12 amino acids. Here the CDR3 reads CASSPYVTAAFF. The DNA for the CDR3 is TGTGCCAGCTCACCATATGTGACAGCAGCTTTCTTT. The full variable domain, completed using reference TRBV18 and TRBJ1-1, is NAGVMQNPRHLVRRRGQEARLRCSPMKGHSHVYWYRQLPEEGLKFMVYLQKENIIDESGMPKERFSAEFPKEGPSILRIQQVVRGDSAAYFCASSPYVTAAFFGQGTRLTVV.

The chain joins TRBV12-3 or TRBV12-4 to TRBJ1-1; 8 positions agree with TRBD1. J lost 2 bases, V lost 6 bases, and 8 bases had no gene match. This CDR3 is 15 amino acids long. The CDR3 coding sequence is TGTGCCAGCAGCCCCCAACAGGGGGTTAACACTGAAGCTTTCTTT. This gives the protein CASSPQQGVNTEAFF.

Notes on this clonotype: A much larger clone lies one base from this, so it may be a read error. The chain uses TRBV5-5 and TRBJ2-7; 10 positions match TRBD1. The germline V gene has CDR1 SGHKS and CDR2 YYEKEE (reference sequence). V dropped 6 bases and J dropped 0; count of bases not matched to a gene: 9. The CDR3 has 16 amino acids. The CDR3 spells CASIWGTGAFSYEQYF. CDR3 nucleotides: TGTGCCAGCATCTGGGGGACAGGGGCCTTCTCCTACGAGCAGTACTTC.

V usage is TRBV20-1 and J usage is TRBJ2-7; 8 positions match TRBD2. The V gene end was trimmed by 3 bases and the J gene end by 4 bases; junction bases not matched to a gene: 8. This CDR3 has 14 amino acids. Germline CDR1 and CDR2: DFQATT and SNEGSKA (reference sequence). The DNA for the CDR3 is TGCAGTGCTAGTGGTAGCGGGGATGGGTACGAGCAGTACTTC. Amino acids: CSASGSGDGYEQYF.

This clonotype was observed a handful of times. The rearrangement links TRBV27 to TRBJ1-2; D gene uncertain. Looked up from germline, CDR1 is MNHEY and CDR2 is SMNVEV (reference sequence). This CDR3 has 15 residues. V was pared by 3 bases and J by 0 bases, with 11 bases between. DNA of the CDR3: TGTGCCAGCAGTTTGTGGAGTAACGCTAACTATGGCTACACCTTC. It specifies CASSLWSNANYGYTF.

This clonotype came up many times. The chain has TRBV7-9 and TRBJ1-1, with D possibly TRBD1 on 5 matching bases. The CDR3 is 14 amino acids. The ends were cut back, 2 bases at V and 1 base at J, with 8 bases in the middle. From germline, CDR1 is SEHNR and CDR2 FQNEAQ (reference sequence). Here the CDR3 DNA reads TGTGCCAGCAGCTTACAGGGTCGGAACACTGAAGCTTTCTTT. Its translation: CASSLQGRNTEAFF.

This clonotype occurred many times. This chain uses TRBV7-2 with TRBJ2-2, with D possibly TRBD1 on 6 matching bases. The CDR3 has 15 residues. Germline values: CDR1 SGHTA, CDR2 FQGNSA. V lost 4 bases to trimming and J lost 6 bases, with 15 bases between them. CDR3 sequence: CASSSGVRGPGELFF. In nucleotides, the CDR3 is TGTGCCAGCAGCTCAGGGGTACGGGGTCCCGGGGAGCTGTTTTTT.

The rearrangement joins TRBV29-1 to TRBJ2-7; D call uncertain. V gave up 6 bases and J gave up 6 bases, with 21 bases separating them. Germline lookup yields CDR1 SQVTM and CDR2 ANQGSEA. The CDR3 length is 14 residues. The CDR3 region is CSVRSIGLGREQYF. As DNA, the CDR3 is TGCAGCGTCCGGTCTATTGGCCTTGGACGCGAGCAGTACTTC.

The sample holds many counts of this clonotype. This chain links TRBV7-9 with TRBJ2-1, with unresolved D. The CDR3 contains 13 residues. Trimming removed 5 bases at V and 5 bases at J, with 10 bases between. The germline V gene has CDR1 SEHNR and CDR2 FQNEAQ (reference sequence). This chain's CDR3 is CASSLGPDNEQFF. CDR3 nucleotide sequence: TGTGCCAGCAGCCTCGGACCTGACAATGAGCAGTTCTTC.

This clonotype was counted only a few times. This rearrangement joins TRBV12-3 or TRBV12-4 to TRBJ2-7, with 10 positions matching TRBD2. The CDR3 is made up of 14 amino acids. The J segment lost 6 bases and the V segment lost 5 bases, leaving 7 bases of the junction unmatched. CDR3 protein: CASSPRRLAGEQYF. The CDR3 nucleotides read TGTGCCAGCAGTCCTAGGCGACTAGCGGGCGAGCAGTACTTC.

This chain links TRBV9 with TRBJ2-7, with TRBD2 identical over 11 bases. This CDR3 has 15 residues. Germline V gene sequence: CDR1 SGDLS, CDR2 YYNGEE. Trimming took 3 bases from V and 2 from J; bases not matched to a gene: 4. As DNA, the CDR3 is TGTGCCAGCAGCGAGGAGACTAGCGGGACCTACGAGCAGTACTTC. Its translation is CASSEETSGTYEQYF.

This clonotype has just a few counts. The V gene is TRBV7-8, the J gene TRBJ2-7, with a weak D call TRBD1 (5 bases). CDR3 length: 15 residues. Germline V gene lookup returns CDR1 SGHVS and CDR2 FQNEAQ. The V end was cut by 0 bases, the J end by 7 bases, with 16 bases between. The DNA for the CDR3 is TGTGCCAGCAGCTTAGCGCTACGGACACCTATTGAGCAGTACTTC. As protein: CASSLALRTPIEQYF.

CDR3 in DNA: TGCAGTGCTATCAGCGGGAGCCGGATAGATACGCAGTATTTT. It yields the protein CSAISGSRIDTQYF. The chain employs TRBV20-1 and TRBJ2-3, with 8 bases aligning to TRBD2. CDR3 length equals 14 residues. Per germline, CDR1 DFQATT and CDR2 SNEGSKA (reference sequence). After removal of 4 bases from V and 5 bases from J, the junction contained 8 bases not matched to a gene.

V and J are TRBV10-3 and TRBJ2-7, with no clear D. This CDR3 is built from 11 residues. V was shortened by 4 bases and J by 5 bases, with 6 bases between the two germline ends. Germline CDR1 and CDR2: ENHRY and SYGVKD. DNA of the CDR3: TGTGCCATCAGTGGCGGAGACGAGCAGTACTTC. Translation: CAISGGDEQYF.

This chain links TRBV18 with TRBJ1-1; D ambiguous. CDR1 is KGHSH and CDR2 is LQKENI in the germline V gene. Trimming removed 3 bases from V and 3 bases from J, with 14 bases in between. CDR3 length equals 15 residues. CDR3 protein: CASSPTLGKDTEAFF. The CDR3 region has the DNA TGTGCCAGCTCACCCACCTTGGGGAAGGACACTGAAGCTTTCTTT.

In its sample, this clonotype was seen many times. The CDR3, as DNA: TGTGCCAGCAGCTTAGATGTTCCTCTTGCCCCTAACACTGAAGCTTTCTTT. Translated: CASSLDVPLAPNTEAFF. The J gene is TRBJ1-1, the V gene TRBV7-9; no clear D. The CDR3 consists of 17 residues. Germline loops: CDR1 SEHNR, CDR2 FQNEAQ (reference sequence). V dropped 1 base and J dropped 2 bases, with 17 bases sitting between them.

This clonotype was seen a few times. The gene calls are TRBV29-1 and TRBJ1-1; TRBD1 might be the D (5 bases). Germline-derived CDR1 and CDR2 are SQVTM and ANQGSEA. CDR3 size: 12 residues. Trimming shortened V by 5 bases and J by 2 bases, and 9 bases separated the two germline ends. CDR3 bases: TGCAGCGTTATAAGGGGAAACACTGAAGCTTTCTTT. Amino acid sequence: CSVIRGNTEAFF.

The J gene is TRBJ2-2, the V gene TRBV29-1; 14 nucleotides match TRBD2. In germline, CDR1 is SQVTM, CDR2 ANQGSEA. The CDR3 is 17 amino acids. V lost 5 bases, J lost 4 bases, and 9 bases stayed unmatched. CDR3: CSVPGLAGVPGTGELFF. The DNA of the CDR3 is TGCAGCGTTCCGGGACTAGCGGGAGTACCTGGCACCGGGGAGCTGTTTTTT.

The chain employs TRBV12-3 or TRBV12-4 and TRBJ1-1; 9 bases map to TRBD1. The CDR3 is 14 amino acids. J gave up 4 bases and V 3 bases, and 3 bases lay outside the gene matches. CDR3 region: CASSFNRGLTEAFF. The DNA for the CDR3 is TGTGCCAGCAGTTTTAACAGGGGGCTCACTGAAGCTTTCTTT.

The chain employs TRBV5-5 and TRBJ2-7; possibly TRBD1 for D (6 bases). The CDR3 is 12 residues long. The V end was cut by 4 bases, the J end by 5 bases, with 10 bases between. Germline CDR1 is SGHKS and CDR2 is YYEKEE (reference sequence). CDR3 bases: TGTGCCAGCAGCCCGAGGGGGAACGAGCAGTACTTC. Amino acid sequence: CASSPRGNEQYF.